These 30 T cell receptor beta chains came from one sample sequenced in a study of blood T cell repertoires in COVID-19. The assay was immunoSEQ multiplex PCR, and TCRdb's table has in-frame clones only and misses some. The repertoire holds 65,000 to 85,000 clones, with around 90% as singletons. Sequencing was performed on peripheral blood. The receptors were gathered from a human donor in a cohort sampled during active COVID-19.

This chain joins TRBV21-1 and TRBJ2-5; the D call in the table, TRBD1, was not verified against the DNA. TRBV21-1 is a known pseudogene. This CDR3 comprises 17 residues. Here the CDR3 DNA reads TGTGCCAGCAGCAAAGGTAGGACAGGGAATCCCCAAGAGACCCAGTACTTC. Residues: CASSKGRTGNPQETQYF.

The CDR3 nucleotides read TGTGCCAGCAGCGCTCAACCCGGACTAGGGGATACGCAGTATTTT. It translates to CASSAQPGLGDTQYF. This chain uses TRBV9 with TRBJ2-3; 7 positions agree with TRBD2. Germline V gives CDR1 SGDLS, CDR2 YYNGEE. CDR3 length: 15 residues. The ends lost 3 bases at V and 6 bases at J; junction bases unmatched: 10. Together with reference TRBV9 and TRBJ2-3, the CDR3 gives the full variable domain: DSGVTQTPKHLITATGQRVTLRCSPRSGDLSVYWYQQSLDQGLQFLIQYYNGEERAKGNILERFSAQQFPDLHSELNLSSLELGDSALYFCASSAQPGLGDTQYFGPGTRLTVL.

As concerns this clone: This may arise from a read error, as a much more abundant clone is one base away. V gene TRBV4-1 combines with J gene TRBJ2-1; D is perhaps TRBD1 (6 bases). CDR3 length equals 17 residues. Germline CDR1 is MGHRA and CDR2 is YSYEKL. The CDR3 DNA follows: TGCCCCAGCAGACACGACAGGTCAAGGGCCAAAAGGGGTGAGCAGTTCTTC. It translates to CPSRHDRSRAKRGEQFF.

The chain recombines TRBV5-1 with TRBJ2-5; 10 bases are shared with TRBD2. V shed 0 bases and J 5 bases; nucleotides not matched to a gene: 7. The CDR3 loop spans 16 amino acids. The germline CDR1 and CDR2 sequences are SGHRS and YFSETQ. The CDR3 is CASSLVPSGSGETQYF. Written as DNA, the CDR3 is TGCGCCAGCAGCTTGGTGCCTAGCGGGAGCGGGGAGACCCAGTACTTC.

The genes are TRBV11-2 and TRBJ2-5; D is possibly TRBD2 (6 bases). Germline values: CDR1 SGHAT, CDR2 FQNNGV. Deletions cut 4 bases from V and 1 base from J, with 13 bases between. CDR3 size: 15 residues. The CDR3 region has the DNA TGTGCCAGCAGCTCGACTCGGGGGTTCCAAGAGACCCAGTACTTC. This gives the protein CASSSTRGFQETQYF.

This sequence joins TRBV5-6 and TRBJ2-3; possible D gene TRBD2, 7 bases. The CDR3 is made up of 15 amino acids. Germline CDR1 SGHDT, CDR2 YYEEEE. V gave up 0 bases and J gave up 4 bases, with 12 bases separating them. CDR3 sequence reads: CASSLALGGADTQYF. The CDR3 DNA reads TGTGCCAGCAGCTTGGCGTTAGGGGGGGCAGATACGCAGTATTTT.

This chain joins TRBV7-9 and TRBJ2-3, with a tentative D call TRBD1 (6 bases). The CDR3 has 17 residues. Germline lookup yields CDR1 SEHNR and CDR2 FQNEAQ (reference sequence). The germline V and J ends were trimmed by 3 bases and 2 bases, with 18 bases remaining between them. CDR3 region: CASSFPRTRDTTDTQYF. The CDR3 DNA is TGTGCCAGCAGCTTCCCTCGGACACGGGACACCACAGATACGCAGTATTTT.

DNA for the CDR3: TGTGCCAGTAGTATTGCCAGGGGGCATTATGGCTACACCTTC. It yields the protein CASSIARGHYGYTF. The chain is built from TRBV19 and TRBJ1-2; 8 bases are a match to TRBD1. The CDR3 sequence is 14 residues long. The germline gives CDR1 LNHDA, CDR2 SQIVND (reference sequence). V dropped 3 bases and J dropped 5; count of bases not matched to a gene: 5.

This chain links TRBV7-2 with TRBJ2-7; 7 bases line up with TRBD1. CDR1 is SGHTA and CDR2 is FQGNSA in the germline V gene. The CDR3 covers 17 residues. V was clipped by 4 bases and J by 3 bases; unmatched bases: 15. CDR3 nucleotide sequence: TGTGCCAGCAGCTCTTTACCTTCCTTGACAGGGAACTACGAGCAGTACTTC. Its protein product is CASSSLPSLTGNYEQYF.

For the CDR3, the DNA is TGTGCCAGCAGCACCCAGGGGAGACTTTCCAATCAGCCCCAGCATTTT. Translating gives CASSTQGRLSNQPQHF. This chain uses TRBV5-8 with TRBJ1-5; perhaps TRBD1 as D (6 bases). This CDR3 has 16 residues. The germline V gene encodes CDR1 SGHTS and CDR2 YDEGEE. V was cut by 4 bases and J by 3 bases, with 17 bases left in between.

The V gene is TRBV7-9, the J gene TRBJ1-5; TRBD1 is a possible D gene (5 bases). This CDR3 region has 13 residues. Germline values: CDR1 SEHNR, CDR2 FQNEAQ (reference sequence). Trimming shortened V by 1 base and J by 6 bases, and 7 bases separated the two germline ends. The CDR3, as DNA: TGTGCCAGCAGCTTAGGGGGCGGTCAGCCCCAGCATTTT. Residues: CASSLGGGQPQHF.

This chain uses TRBV5-1 with TRBJ2-1, with TRBD2 matching over 14 bases. Trimming at V came to 1 base and at J to 13 bases, leaving 16 bases not matched to a gene. The CDR3 is 18 amino acids. From germline, CDR1 is SGHRS and CDR2 YFSETQ. CDR3 protein: CASSLLTPGLAGDQTQFF. Here the CDR3 DNA reads TGCGCCAGCAGCTTGTTAACGCCGGGACTAGCGGGGGATCAAACCCAGTTCTTC.

This clone was seen a single time. V and J are TRBV12-2 and TRBJ1-4; the table's D call TRBD1 went unverified against the DNA. TRBV12-2 is termed a pseudogene. The CDR3 spans 16 residues. This chain's CDR3 is CASRLGARTSNEKLFF. The CDR3, as DNA: TGTGCAAGTCGCTTAGGGGCCCGAACGTCTAATGAAAAACTGTTTTTT.

The rearrangement links TRBV6-5 to TRBJ1-6; D remains ambiguous. The germline CDR1 and CDR2 sequences are MNHEY and SVGAGI. V lost 0 bases to trimming and J lost 7 bases, with 10 bases between them. The CDR3 has 15 residues. CDR3 region: CASSYSSGPNSPLHF. The CDR3 coding sequence is TGTGCCAGCAGTTACTCTTCCGGTCCCAATTCACCCCTCCACTTT.

The chain uses TRBV7-3 and TRBJ2-7; D may be TRBD2 (6 bases). The CDR3 consists of 14 residues. V was clipped by 0 bases and J by 2 bases, with 8 bases between them. The germline V gene encodes CDR1 SGHTA and CDR2 FQGTGA. CDR3 residues: CASSLTSGAYEQYF. The CDR3 coding sequence is TGTGCCAGCAGCTTAACCTCGGGGGCCTACGAGCAGTACTTC. Using reference TRBV7-3 and TRBJ2-7 for the parts outside the CDR3, the full variable domain is GAGVSQTPSNKVTEKGKYVELRCDPISGHTALYWYRQSLGQGPEFLIYFQGTGAADDSGLPNDRFFAVRPEGSVSTLKIQRTERGDSAVYLCASSLTSGAYEQYFGPGTRLTVT.

This chain connects TRBV12-3 or TRBV12-4 to TRBJ1-4; D might be TRBD1 (5 bases). V was cut by 7 bases and J by 7 bases, with 13 bases left in between. The CDR3 sequence is 13 residues long. CDR3 bases: TGTGCCAGCACGCGTCAGGGTGGTGAAAAACTGTTTTTT. Its protein is CASTRQGGEKLFF.

The J gene is TRBJ1-2, the V gene TRBV5-6; tentative D call: TRBD1 (5 bases). V was cut by 4 bases and J by 4 bases, with 17 bases left in between. The germline CDR1 and CDR2 sequences are SGHDT and YYEEEE. This CDR3 spans 15 amino acids. The CDR3 is CASSRTGGDFYGYTF. The CDR3 bases are TGTGCCAGCAGCCGCACGGGAGGGGACTTCTATGGCTACACCTTC.

The chain uses TRBV20-1 and TRBJ1-6; 10 nucleotides line up with TRBD1. CDR1 DFQATT and CDR2 SNEGSKA come from the germline V gene (reference sequence). Trimming at V came to 6 bases and at J to 12 bases, leaving 2 bases not matched to a gene. The CDR3 is 11 amino acids. Written as DNA, the CDR3 is TGCAGTGCCCGGGACAGGGGACCCCTCCACTTT. This codes for CSARDRGPLHF.

Only one count was recorded for this clone. CDR3 in DNA: TGTGCCAGCAGCTTAGCCACACGGAGACAGGTGAACACTGAAGCTTTCTTT. Translated, it gives CASSLATRRQVNTEAFF. The chain links TRBV7-6 to TRBJ1-1; a weak D match, TRBD1 (6 bases). The CDR3 runs to 17 residues. CDR1 SGHVS and CDR2 FNYEAQ come from the germline V gene. Trimming removed 0 bases from V and 0 bases from J, with 14 bases in between.

This chain joins TRBV5-1 and TRBJ1-1, with TRBD1 identical over 7 bases. CDR1 and CDR2 from the germline V gene are SGHRS and YFSETQ. This CDR3 comprises 14 residues. The V gene end was trimmed by 4 bases and the J gene end by 3 bases; junction bases not matched to a gene: 6. CDR3 region: CASSTGQPHTEAFF. In nucleotides, the CDR3 is TGCGCCAGCAGCACGGGACAGCCGCACACTGAAGCTTTCTTT.

The J gene is TRBJ2-6, the V gene TRBV9, with D possibly TRBD2 on 5 matching bases. Per germline, CDR1 SGDLS and CDR2 YYNGEE. V shed 3 bases and J shed 0 bases, with 13 bases lying between them. The CDR3 length is 17 residues. Written as DNA, the CDR3 is TGTGCCAGCAGCGCTGGGAGCGCCCCCTCTGGGGCCAACGTCCTGACTTTC. As protein: CASSAGSAPSGANVLTF.

This rearrangement joins TRBV19 to TRBJ1-4; no clear D gene. V was shortened by 7 bases and J by 2 bases, with 14 bases between the two germline ends. This CDR3 spans 15 amino acids. Germline CDR1 reads LNHDA; CDR2 reads SQIVND (reference sequence). CDR3 bases: TGTGCCAGTAAGGCCTTAAGGGAGACTAATGAAAAACTGTTTTTT. Translating gives CASKALRETNEKLFF.

J is TRBJ2-5 and V is TRBV11-2; 9 positions agree with TRBD1. There are 14 residues in the CDR3. CDR1 is SGHAT and CDR2 is FQNNGV in the germline V gene. The J segment lost 5 bases and the V segment lost 7 bases, leaving 8 bases of the junction unmatched. The DNA of the CDR3 is TGTGCCAGCACCAAACAGGGGGCGGCGGAGACCCAGTACTTC. It translates to CASTKQGAAETQYF.

This clone appeared once. V and J are TRBV10-3 and TRBJ2-7; 9 nucleotides agree with TRBD1. Germline lookup yields CDR1 ENHRY and CDR2 SYGVKD. Trimming removed 0 bases from V and 3 bases from J; junction bases left unmatched: 12. The CDR3 is made up of 18 amino acids. This chain's CDR3 is CAISESDPGQGLFYEQYF. The CDR3 DNA is TGTGCCATCAGTGAGTCCGACCCGGGACAGGGACTGTTCTACGAGCAGTACTTC.

This chain uses TRBV18 with TRBJ1-6; D gene unclear. Trimming pared 3 bases from V and 7 bases from J, leaving 10 bases between. Germline V gene sequence: CDR1 KGHSH, CDR2 LQKENI. The CDR3 is 14 residues long. The CDR3 loop reads CASSPRVDNSPLHF. Here the CDR3 DNA reads TGTGCCAGCTCACCGAGGGTGGACAATTCACCCCTCCACTTT.

A few counts support this clone. The chain has TRBV19 and TRBJ2-3; D may be TRBD1 (6 bases). Germline V gene data show CDR1 as LNHDA and CDR2 as SQIVND (reference sequence). The CDR3 runs to 17 residues. Between the trimmed V and J ends, which lost 6 bases and 4 bases, there was a span of 23 bases. CDR3 nucleotide sequence: TGTGCCAGTAGAACCCCCCTGGGTGCAGGGGAGTCAGATACGCAGTATTTT. It is translated as CASRTPLGAGESDTQYF. Using reference TRBV19 and TRBJ2-3 for the parts outside the CDR3, the full variable domain is DGGITQSPKYLFRKEGQNVTLSCEQNLNHDAMYWYRQDPGQGLRLIYYSQIVNDFQKGDIAEGYSVSREKKESFPLTVTSAQKNPTAFYLCASRTPLGAGESDTQYFGPGTRLTVL.

V is TRBV5-8 and J is TRBJ2-1, with 10 bases that match TRBD1. V gave up 4 bases and J gave up 4 bases; unmatched junction bases: 11. CDR1 is SGHTS and CDR2 is YDEGEE in the germline V gene. The CDR3 spans 17 residues. CDR3 nucleotide sequence: TGTGCCAGCAGCCGCCGACAGGGGGCCCTAGAGTACAATGAGCAGTTCTTC. Amino acid sequence: CASSRRQGALEYNEQFF. Filled out from reference TRBV5-8 and TRBJ2-1, the complete variable domain reads EAGVTQSPTHLIKTRGQQATLRCSPISGHTSVYWYQQALGLGLQFLLWYDEGEERNRGNFPPRFSGRQFPNYSSELNVNALELEDSALYLCASSRRQGALEYNEQFFGPGTRLTVL.

The chain employs TRBV12-3 or TRBV12-4 and TRBJ1-5, with a possible D match to TRBD1 (5 bases). The CDR3 spans 12 residues. Trimming removed 6 bases from V and 9 bases from J, with 12 bases in between. In nucleotides, the CDR3 is TGTGCCAGCAGCCTCCCCGGGGGGCCCCAGCATTTT. Its translation is CASSLPGGPQHF.

This clone is a singleton in its sample. The gene calls are TRBV9 and TRBJ2-1, with 7 bases fitting TRBD1. The CDR3 contains 15 residues. The germline gives CDR1 SGDLS, CDR2 YYNGEE. V was pared by 0 bases and J by 3 bases, with 3 bases of the junction left unmatched. This chain's CDR3 is CASSVGQGVYNEQFF. For the CDR3, the DNA is TGTGCCAGCAGCGTAGGCCAGGGGGTCTACAATGAGCAGTTCTTC.

The genes are TRBV5-1 and TRBJ2-5; 9 bases are shared with TRBD1. With 1 base clipped from V and 1 base from J, the junction kept 5 bases outside the gene matches. Germline lookup yields CDR1 SGHRS and CDR2 YFSETQ. This CDR3 has 16 amino acids. DNA for the CDR3: TGCGCCAGCAGCTTGTGGGGACAGGGTGGCCAAGAGACCCAGTACTTC. Its protein product is CASSLWGQGGQETQYF. Looking up the rest from reference TRBV5-1 and TRBJ2-5 gives the full variable domain: KAGVTQTPRYLIKTRGQQVTLSCSPISGHRSVSWYQQTPGQGLQFLFEYFSETQRNKGNFPGRFSGRQFSNSRSEMNVSTLELGDSALYLCASSLWGQGGQETQYFGPGTRLLVL.